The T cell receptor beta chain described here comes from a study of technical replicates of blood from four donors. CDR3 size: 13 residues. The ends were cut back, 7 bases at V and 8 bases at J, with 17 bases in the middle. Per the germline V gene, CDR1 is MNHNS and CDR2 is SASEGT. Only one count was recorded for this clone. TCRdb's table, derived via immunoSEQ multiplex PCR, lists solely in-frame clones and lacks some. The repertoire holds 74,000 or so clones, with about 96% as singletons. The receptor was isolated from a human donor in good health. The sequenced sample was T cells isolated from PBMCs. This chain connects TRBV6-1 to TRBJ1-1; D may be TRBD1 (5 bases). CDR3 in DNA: TGTGCCAGCAACAGACACGGGGGAATCGAAGCTTTCTTT. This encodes CASNRHGGIEAFF.